This TCR beta chain stems from a study of beta chain features in type 1 diabetes. Study observations and caveats: No resolution was reached here on whether HLA type influences TCRB rearrangement. Insertion counts at VDJ junctions were lower in type 1 diabetes patients, who also showed more deletions there. The study notes PCR might favor shorter templates equally in patients and controls.

Isolated RNA was reverse transcribed in full, so expressed TCRB transcripts were sequenced. The data were produced by immunoSEQ multiplex PCR, yet TCRdb's version contains in-frame clones alone and is incomplete. The sample consists of roughly 240,000 clones, 13% to 15% of them appearing once. V dropped 0 bases and J dropped 2; count of bases not matched to a gene: 4. CDR3 length equals 16 residues. The germline CDR1 and CDR2 sequences are SGHVS and FQNEAQ. Once sorted, every population was more than 95% pure. On this clone: As yet, its antigen is unknown.

This clonotype originated in a woman between 40 and 50 years old in good health. The gene calls are TRBV7-8 and TRBJ2-1, with 7 nucleotides matching TRBD2. Sequencing input: naive CD4+ T cells from blood. CDR3 amino acids: CASSLARLAAYNEQFF. The CDR3 DNA reads TGTGCCAGCAGCTTAGCGCGGCTAGCGGCCTACAATGAGCAGTTCTTC.